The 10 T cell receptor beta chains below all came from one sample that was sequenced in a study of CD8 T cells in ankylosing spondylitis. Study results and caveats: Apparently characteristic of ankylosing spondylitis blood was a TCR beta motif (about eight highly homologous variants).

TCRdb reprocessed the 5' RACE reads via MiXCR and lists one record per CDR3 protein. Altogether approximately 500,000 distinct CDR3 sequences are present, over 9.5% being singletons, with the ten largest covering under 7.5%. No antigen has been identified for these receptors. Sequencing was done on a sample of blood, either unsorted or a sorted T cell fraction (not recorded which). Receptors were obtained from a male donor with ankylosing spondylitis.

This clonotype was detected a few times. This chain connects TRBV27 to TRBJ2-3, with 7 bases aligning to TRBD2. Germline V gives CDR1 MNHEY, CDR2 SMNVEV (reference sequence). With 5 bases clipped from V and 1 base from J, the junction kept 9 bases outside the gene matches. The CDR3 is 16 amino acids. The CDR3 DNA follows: TGTGCCAGCAGTCCCGTAGCGGGTTCTGGCACAGATACGCAGTATTTT. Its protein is CASSPVAGSGTDTQYF.

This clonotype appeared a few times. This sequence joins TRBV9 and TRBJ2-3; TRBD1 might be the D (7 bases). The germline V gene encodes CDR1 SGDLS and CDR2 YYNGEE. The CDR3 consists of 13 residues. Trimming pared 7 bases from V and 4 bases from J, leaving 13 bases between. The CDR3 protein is CASGRRGPDTQYF. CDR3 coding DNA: TGTGCCAGCGGAAGGAGGGGGCCAGATACGCAGTATTTT.

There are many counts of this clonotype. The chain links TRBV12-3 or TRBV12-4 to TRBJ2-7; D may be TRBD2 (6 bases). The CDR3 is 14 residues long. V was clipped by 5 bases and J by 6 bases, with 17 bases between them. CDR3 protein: CASSLPVGSLEQYF. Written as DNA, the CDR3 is TGTGCCAGCAGTCTACCCGTCGGGAGTCTCGAGCAGTACTTC.

The chain's CDR3 is CASSLTRGSNQPQHF. CDR3 DNA: TGTGCCAGCTCACTAACGAGGGGTAGCAATCAGCCCCAGCATTTT. The chain has TRBV18 and TRBJ1-5, with D perhaps TRBD1 (5 bases). With 4 bases removed from V and 0 bases from J, the gap between germline ends came to 10 bases. The CDR3 sequence is 15 residues long. Looked up from germline, CDR1 is KGHSH and CDR2 is LQKENI.

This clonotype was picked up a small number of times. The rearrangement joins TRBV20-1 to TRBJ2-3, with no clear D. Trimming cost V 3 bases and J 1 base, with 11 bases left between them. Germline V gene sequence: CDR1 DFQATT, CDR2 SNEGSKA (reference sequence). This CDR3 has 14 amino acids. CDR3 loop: CSASPPQRTDTQYF. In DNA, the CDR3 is TGCAGTGCTAGTCCGCCTCAGCGCACAGATACGCAGTATTTT.

The CDR3 spells CASSLQREPGELFF. CDR3 coding DNA: TGTGCCAGCAGTCTGCAGCGGGAGCCCGGGGAGCTGTTTTTT. This chain links TRBV7-9 with TRBJ2-2; 8 positions agree with TRBD2. J lost 6 bases, V lost 6 bases, and 6 bases had no gene match. Looked up from germline, CDR1 is SEHNR and CDR2 is FQNEAQ (reference sequence). The CDR3 runs 14 residues.

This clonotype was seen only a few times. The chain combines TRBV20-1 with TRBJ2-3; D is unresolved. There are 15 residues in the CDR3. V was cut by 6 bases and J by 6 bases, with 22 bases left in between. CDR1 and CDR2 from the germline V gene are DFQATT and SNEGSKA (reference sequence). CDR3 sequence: CSATSSGSPKDTQYF. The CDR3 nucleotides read TGCAGTGCCACCTCATCCGGGTCCCCCAAGGATACGCAGTATTTT.

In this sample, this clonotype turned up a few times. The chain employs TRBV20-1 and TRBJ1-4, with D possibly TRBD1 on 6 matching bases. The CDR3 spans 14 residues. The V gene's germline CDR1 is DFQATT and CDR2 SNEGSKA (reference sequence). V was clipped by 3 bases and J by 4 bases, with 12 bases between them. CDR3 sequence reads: CSARAGQINEKLFF. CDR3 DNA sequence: TGCAGTGCTAGGGCCGGACAGATTAATGAAAAACTGTTTTTT.

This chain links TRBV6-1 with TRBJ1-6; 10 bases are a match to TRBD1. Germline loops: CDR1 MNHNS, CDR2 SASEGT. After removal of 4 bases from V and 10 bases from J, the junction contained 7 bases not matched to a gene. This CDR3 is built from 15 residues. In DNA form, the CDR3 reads TGTGCCAGCAGTGCTGACAGGGGGCCACAATCACCCCTCCACTTT. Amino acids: CASSADRGPQSPLHF.

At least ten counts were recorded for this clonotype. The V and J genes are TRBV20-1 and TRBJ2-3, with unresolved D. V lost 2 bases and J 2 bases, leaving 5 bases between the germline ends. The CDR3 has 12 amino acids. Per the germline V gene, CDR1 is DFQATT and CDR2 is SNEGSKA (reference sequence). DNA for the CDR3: TGCAGTGCTAGACCGTCCACAGATACGCAGTATTTT. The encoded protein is CSARPSTDTQYF.